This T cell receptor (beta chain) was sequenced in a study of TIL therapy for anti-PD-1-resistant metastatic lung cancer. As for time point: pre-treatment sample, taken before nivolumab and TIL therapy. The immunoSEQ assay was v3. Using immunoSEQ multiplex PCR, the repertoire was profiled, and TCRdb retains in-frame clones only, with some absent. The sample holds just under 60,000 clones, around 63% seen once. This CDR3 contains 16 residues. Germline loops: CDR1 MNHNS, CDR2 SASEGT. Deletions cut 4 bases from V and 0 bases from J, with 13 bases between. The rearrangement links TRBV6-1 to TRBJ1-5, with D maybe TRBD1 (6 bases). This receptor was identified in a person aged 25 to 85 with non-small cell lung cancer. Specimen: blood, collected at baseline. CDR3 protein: CASSVGGAFSNQPQHF. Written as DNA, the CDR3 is TGTGCCAGCAGTGTGGGGGGGGCTTTTAGCAATCAGCCCCAGCATTTT.